A selection of T cell receptor beta chains follows, all from one sample in a study of early T cells in non-severe SARS-CoV-2 infection. TCRdb used MiXCR to reprocess the 5' RACE reads, holding one entry per CDR3 protein. The sample lists tens of thousands of distinct CDR3 sequences, under 15% occurring once. The specimen sequenced was whole blood. The receptor set was obtained from an adult who was a healthcare worker with PCR-confirmed SARS-CoV-2 infection or an uninfected control (not recorded which). CDR3s include the opening cysteine and the closing phenylalanine or tryptophan. Each record gives: J gene, D gene, clone size, V gene, CDR3 DNA, CDR3 protein. A D gene is named only where the DNA matches it firmly. Not all rows give a size; the values are once, few, many and, for expanded clones, a class.

j_call: TRBJ1-4; d_call: -; clone_size: -; v_call: TRBV19; cdr3_nt: TGTGCCAGTAGTATTTTGAGGGCCGGGATACTGTTTTTT; cdr3_aa: CASSILRAGILFF
j_call: TRBJ2-7; d_call: TRBD1; clone_size: few; v_call: TRBV18; cdr3_nt: TGTGCCAGCTCAGCGGACAGGGGGCCGTACGAGCAGTACTTC; cdr3_aa: CASSADRGPYEQYF
j_call: TRBJ2-1; d_call: -; clone_size: -; v_call: TRBV9; cdr3_nt: TGTGCCAGCAGCGTCGACTCTTCCTACAATGAGCAGTTCTTC; cdr3_aa: CASSVDSSYNEQFF
j_call: TRBJ2-1; d_call: -; clone_size: few; v_call: TRBV20-1; cdr3_nt: TGCAGTGCACCGACCCCGTTCCGGGGCAATGAGCAGTTCTTC; cdr3_aa: CSAPTPFRGNEQFF
j_call: TRBJ2-7; d_call: -; clone_size: -; v_call: TRBV12-3/TRBV12-4; cdr3_nt: TGTGCCAGCAGTCCAGGGATCGAGCAGTACTTC; cdr3_aa: CASSPGIEQYF
j_call: TRBJ1-4; d_call: TRBD1; clone_size: few; v_call: TRBV20-1; cdr3_nt: TGCAGTGCCCCCCGACAGGGAACTAATGAAAAACTGTTTTTT; cdr3_aa: CSAPRQGTNEKLFF
j_call: TRBJ2-3; d_call: TRBD2; clone_size: many; v_call: TRBV7-8; cdr3_nt: TGTGCCAGCAGCTTGCTAGCGGGACTCACAGATACGCAGTATTTT; cdr3_aa: CASSLLAGLTDTQYF
j_call: TRBJ2-1; d_call: -; clone_size: few; v_call: TRBV20-1; cdr3_nt: TGCAGTGCTAGAGATTCTATGAGAACAGGGCCAGGGCATGAGCAGTTCTTC; cdr3_aa: CSARDSMRTGPGHEQFF
j_call: TRBJ2-3; d_call: TRBD1; clone_size: -; v_call: TRBV10-3; cdr3_nt: TGTGCCATCACGCCGGGACAGGGGCGAGCAGATACGCAGTATTTT; cdr3_aa: CAITPGQGRADTQYF
j_call: TRBJ2-1; d_call: -; clone_size: -; v_call: TRBV28; cdr3_nt: TGTGCCAGCAGTTTGCTTCGACAGGAGCAGTTCTTC; cdr3_aa: CASSLLRQEQFF
j_call: TRBJ1-1; d_call: TRBD1; clone_size: few; v_call: TRBV7-9; cdr3_nt: TGTGCCAGCAGCCCACGGACAGGGGGAAGGAACACTGAAGCTTTCTTT; cdr3_aa: CASSPRTGGRNTEAFF
j_call: TRBJ1-1; d_call: TRBD1; clone_size: -; v_call: TRBV5-1; cdr3_nt: TGCGCCAGCAGCTTCGGACAGGGTTTCGGTTTGAACACTGAAGCTTTCTTT; cdr3_aa: CASSFGQGFGLNTEAFF
j_call: TRBJ2-1; d_call: -; clone_size: many; v_call: TRBV7-3; cdr3_nt: TGTGCCAGCAGCTCGTTAGCCGTGTGGCCCTACAATGAGCAGTTCTTC; cdr3_aa: CASSSLAVWPYNEQFF
j_call: TRBJ2-7; d_call: -; clone_size: -; v_call: TRBV5-1; cdr3_nt: TGCGCCAGCAGCTTGCGCGGAGCCTCCTACGAGCAGTACTTC; cdr3_aa: CASSLRGASYEQYF
j_call: TRBJ2-2; d_call: -; clone_size: many; v_call: TRBV7-6; cdr3_nt: TGTGCCAGCAGGGCTGATTACACCGGGGAGCTGTTTTTT; cdr3_aa: CASRADYTGELFF
j_call: TRBJ2-1; d_call: -; clone_size: medium-sized; v_call: TRBV7-9; cdr3_nt: TGTGCCAGCAGCTCCCGGCTAGCCCACAATGAGCAGTTCTTC; cdr3_aa: CASSSRLAHNEQFF
j_call: TRBJ2-7; d_call: -; clone_size: few; v_call: TRBV20-1; cdr3_nt: TGCAGTGCTACTACCCAGGACGGTACCTACGAGCAGTACTTC; cdr3_aa: CSATTQDGTYEQYF
j_call: TRBJ2-1; d_call: -; clone_size: -; v_call: TRBV5-1; cdr3_nt: TGCGCCAGCAGCTTAAGGCGGGATTATGAGCAGTTCTTC; cdr3_aa: CASSLRRDYEQFF
j_call: TRBJ2-7; d_call: -; clone_size: many; v_call: TRBV6-2/TRBV6-3; cdr3_nt: TGTGCCAGCAAAAACGGGGTAATCTACGAGCAGTACTTC; cdr3_aa: CASKNGVIYEQYF
j_call: TRBJ2-7; d_call: -; clone_size: many; v_call: TRBV10-3; cdr3_nt: TGTGCCATCAGTCCGGGAGTGTTCGGCGAGCAGTACTTC; cdr3_aa: CAISPGVFGEQYF
j_call: TRBJ2-1; d_call: -; clone_size: -; v_call: TRBV29-1; cdr3_nt: TGCAGCGCCCTATTTCTCAATGAGCAGTTCTTC; cdr3_aa: CSALFLNEQFF
j_call: TRBJ2-5; d_call: -; clone_size: -; v_call: TRBV7-9; cdr3_nt: TGTGCCAGCAGCCCAGGGGCAGGGAAAGAGACCCAGTACTTC; cdr3_aa: CASSPGAGKETQYF
j_call: TRBJ1-5; d_call: -; clone_size: many; v_call: TRBV6-1; cdr3_nt: TGTGCCAGCTTTGGGTACGGTTCGCAGCATTTT; cdr3_aa: CASFGYGSQHF
j_call: TRBJ1-2; d_call: -; clone_size: -; v_call: TRBV5-1; cdr3_nt: TGCGCCAGCAGCTTGGTGGACACCGCTAACTATGGCTACACCTTC; cdr3_aa: CASSLVDTANYGYTF
j_call: TRBJ2-3; d_call: TRBD2; clone_size: many; v_call: TRBV6-5; cdr3_nt: TGTGCCAGCTCCCTCCTCGCGGGAGGACGCACAGATACGCAGTATTTT; cdr3_aa: CASSLLAGGRTDTQYF
j_call: TRBJ2-1; d_call: -; clone_size: many; v_call: TRBV12-3/TRBV12-4; cdr3_nt: TGTGCCAGCAGCCCGCCTCCCGGGACATCTCGCTCCTACAATGAGCAGTTCTTC; cdr3_aa: CASSPPPGTSRSYNEQFF
j_call: TRBJ1-6; d_call: TRBD1; clone_size: few; v_call: TRBV12-3/TRBV12-4; cdr3_nt: TGTGCCAGCAGCCGGCCGGGACAGGGAGGGAGGTCACCCCTCCACTTT; cdr3_aa: CASSRPGQGGRSPLHF
j_call: TRBJ1-1; d_call: -; clone_size: few; v_call: TRBV28; cdr3_nt: TGTGCCAGCAGTTTGGGTATAGGTCTGGCTTTCTTT; cdr3_aa: CASSLGIGLAFF
j_call: TRBJ2-7; d_call: TRBD2; clone_size: -; v_call: TRBV28; cdr3_nt: TGTGCCAGCAGTTCAGCCCTGGGACTAGCGGGTTTCCACGAGCAGTACTTC; cdr3_aa: CASSSALGLAGFHEQYF
j_call: TRBJ2-1; d_call: TRBD1; clone_size: few; v_call: TRBV28; cdr3_nt: TGTGCCAGCAGTTTCCTCCTTGGACAGGCAGACAATGAGCAGTTCTTC; cdr3_aa: CASSFLLGQADNEQFF
j_call: TRBJ1-1; d_call: TRBD1; clone_size: few; v_call: TRBV29-1; cdr3_nt: TGCAGCGTTGGACAGGGGGCTTCAACTGAAGCTTTCTTT; cdr3_aa: CSVGQGASTEAFF
j_call: TRBJ1-2; d_call: -; clone_size: few; v_call: TRBV28; cdr3_nt: TGTGCCAGCAGTAATCCGGGACGGACAAATGGCTACACCTTC; cdr3_aa: CASSNPGRTNGYTF
j_call: TRBJ2-3; d_call: -; clone_size: -; v_call: TRBV28; cdr3_nt: TGTGCCGCGTCGAAGGAGGATACGCAGTATTTT; cdr3_aa: CAASKEDTQYF
j_call: TRBJ1-5; d_call: TRBD1; clone_size: few; v_call: TRBV29-1; cdr3_nt: TGCAGCGTCGGGACAGGCAATCAGCCCCAGCATTTT; cdr3_aa: CSVGTGNQPQHF
j_call: TRBJ2-7; d_call: -; clone_size: few; v_call: TRBV7-6; cdr3_nt: TGTGCCAGCAGCTTAGCGGAAGGGGCGAGCTACGAGCAGTACTTC; cdr3_aa: CASSLAEGASYEQYF
j_call: TRBJ2-5; d_call: -; clone_size: -; v_call: TRBV4-2; cdr3_nt: TGTGCCAGCAGCCAAGAGACAGGAAACCAAGAGACCCAGTACTTC; cdr3_aa: CASSQETGNQETQYF
j_call: TRBJ1-4; d_call: -; clone_size: few; v_call: TRBV7-2; cdr3_nt: TGTGCCAGCAGGTCAACTAATGAAAAACTGTTTTTT; cdr3_aa: CASRSTNEKLFF
j_call: TRBJ2-3; d_call: TRBD1; clone_size: -; v_call: TRBV25-1; cdr3_nt: TGTGCCAGCAGTGCTGGGACAGGGGTCCCCACAGATACGCAGTATTTT; cdr3_aa: CASSAGTGVPTDTQYF
j_call: TRBJ1-2; d_call: -; clone_size: -; v_call: TRBV28; cdr3_nt: TGTGCCAGCAGCCCGCCAGTTTATGGCTACACCTTC; cdr3_aa: CASSPPVYGYTF
j_call: TRBJ2-7; d_call: TRBD1; clone_size: -; v_call: TRBV6-2/TRBV6-3; cdr3_nt: TGTGCCAGCAGCCCCGACAGGGCACGAAAGCAGTACTTC; cdr3_aa: CASSPDRARKQYF
j_call: TRBJ1-1; d_call: -; clone_size: few; v_call: TRBV25-1; cdr3_nt: TGTGCCAGCAGTGAAGTAGGGGCGTACACTGAAGCTTTCTTT; cdr3_aa: CASSEVGAYTEAFF
j_call: TRBJ1-1; d_call: -; clone_size: -; v_call: TRBV7-3; cdr3_nt: TGTGCCAGCAGCTTAACAGGCCGGGGGACTGAAGCTTTCTTT; cdr3_aa: CASSLTGRGTEAFF
j_call: TRBJ2-1; d_call: TRBD2; clone_size: few; v_call: TRBV6-2/TRBV6-3; cdr3_nt: TGTGCCAGCACCCGTAGCGGGAAACAAAGCAATGAGCAGTTCTTC; cdr3_aa: CASTRSGKQSNEQFF
j_call: TRBJ2-4; d_call: -; clone_size: -; v_call: TRBV29-1; cdr3_nt: TGCAGCGTTGGTCAGGTGGAAAACATTCAGTACTTC; cdr3_aa: CSVGQVENIQYF
j_call: TRBJ2-1; d_call: TRBD1; clone_size: few; v_call: TRBV4-2; cdr3_nt: TGTGCCAGCAGCCCCAGGGACAGGATAGGAAATGAGCAGTTCTTC; cdr3_aa: CASSPRDRIGNEQFF
j_call: TRBJ1-2; d_call: -; clone_size: few; v_call: TRBV7-9; cdr3_nt: TGTGCCAGCAGCCAATCAGCAGGCTACACCTTC; cdr3_aa: CASSQSAGYTF
j_call: TRBJ2-3; d_call: -; clone_size: many; v_call: TRBV6-2/TRBV6-3; cdr3_nt: TGTGCCAGCAGTTCGAGGGAGGGCACAGATACGCAGTATTTT; cdr3_aa: CASSSREGTDTQYF
j_call: TRBJ2-2; d_call: -; clone_size: many; v_call: TRBV10-2; cdr3_nt: TGCGCCAGCAGGCTCACAGGGCCAGGGGAGCTGTTTTTT; cdr3_aa: CASRLTGPGELFF
j_call: TRBJ2-7; d_call: -; clone_size: many; v_call: TRBV20-1; cdr3_nt: TGCAGTGCTAGAGATGTGGCTAGCTTGATCTTATACGAGCAGTACTTC; cdr3_aa: CSARDVASLILYEQYF
j_call: TRBJ2-7; d_call: -; clone_size: once; v_call: TRBV5-1; cdr3_nt: TGCGCCAGCAGGCGGGACAGTATCTCCTACGAGCAGTACTTC; cdr3_aa: CASRRDSISYEQYF
j_call: TRBJ1-2; d_call: TRBD1; clone_size: few; v_call: TRBV12-3/TRBV12-4; cdr3_nt: TGTGCCAGCAGGATGGACAGGGCACACTATGGCTACACCTTC; cdr3_aa: CASRMDRAHYGYTF
j_call: TRBJ1-3; d_call: -; clone_size: few; v_call: TRBV29-1; cdr3_nt: TGCAGCGTTGACGAGGGAAACACCATATATTTT; cdr3_aa: CSVDEGNTIYF
j_call: TRBJ1-5; d_call: TRBD1; clone_size: -; v_call: TRBV7-2; cdr3_nt: TGTGCCAGCGCGGACAGGGCAGGCCAGCCCCAGCATTTT; cdr3_aa: CASADRAGQPQHF
j_call: TRBJ2-3; d_call: -; clone_size: -; v_call: TRBV29-1; cdr3_nt: TGCAGCGAAATTGTTGCAGATACGCAGTATTTT; cdr3_aa: CSEIVADTQYF
j_call: TRBJ2-7; d_call: TRBD1; clone_size: -; v_call: TRBV23-1; cdr3_nt: TGCGCCAGCAGTCTGTCACCCTCTCTGGACAGGACGCCCTACGAGCAGTACTTC; cdr3_aa: CASSLSPSLDRTPYEQYF